This T cell receptor beta chain is from a study of technical replicates of blood from a handful of donors. Method: immunoSEQ multiplex PCR; TCRdb's copy keeps in-frame clones and lacks some. This table holds about 87,000 clones, over 90% found once. Sequencing was carried out using T cells isolated from PBMCs. The clonotype comes from a human donor in good health.

The CDR3 DNA follows: TGTGCCAGCACGGCGGCGAACACTGAAGCTTTCTTT. It translates to CASTAANTEAFF. The J gene is TRBJ1-1, the V gene TRBV9; D gene uncertain. Per the germline V gene, CDR1 is SGDLS and CDR2 is YYNGEE. Trimming took 6 bases from V and 1 from J, leaving 7 bases between them. This CDR3 comprises 12 residues.